The 9 T cell receptor beta chains reported below all come from one sample, sequenced in a study of shared clonotypes between healthy human individuals. Clones were read by immunoSEQ multiplex PCR, and TCRdb kept only the in-frame ones, dropping some. Of roughly 2 million clones in the sample, roughly 95% were seen once. Selected positively for CCR7 and CD45RO-negative, naive CD8 cells excluded terminally differentiated effector memory CD45RA+ cells. The sequencing input was naive CD8+ T cells sorted from blood. Every receptor here comes from a young man in good health.

The chain joins TRBV5-1 to TRBJ1-4; maybe TRBD1 (6 bases). V dropped 0 bases and J dropped 0 bases, with 15 bases sitting between them. This CDR3 has 18 residues. Germline V gene sequence: CDR1 SGHRS, CDR2 YFSETQ. CDR3 sequence (DNA): TGCGCCAGCAGCTTGGGCGGAGGGGGGCCTGCAACTAATGAAAAACTGTTTTTT. Protein sequence: CASSLGGGGPATNEKLFF.

V and J are TRBV5-6 and TRBJ2-7, with TRBD2 matching over 12 bases. The junction had 9 bases not matched to a gene; V was cut back by 4 bases and J by 4 bases. Germline loops: CDR1 SGHDT, CDR2 YYEEEE. CDR3 length: 16 residues. CDR3 DNA sequence: TGTGCCAGCAGCCAGACTAGCGGGAGATGGACTTACGAGCAGTACTTC. Amino acid sequence: CASSQTSGRWTYEQYF.

The chain couples TRBV11-1 to TRBJ2-5, with D possibly TRBD1 on 5 matching bases. In germline, CDR1 is SGHAT, CDR2 FQDESV (reference sequence). This CDR3 comprises 14 residues. V lost 2 bases, J lost 5 bases, and 12 bases lay in between. DNA for the CDR3: TGTGCCAGCAGCTTAACAGGTCTGTCGGAGACCCAGTACTTC. It yields the protein CASSLTGLSETQYF.

The V call is TRBV11-2, the J call TRBJ2-1; D ambiguous. Germline CDR1 reads SGHAT; CDR2 reads FQNNGV. The CDR3 spans 13 residues. The germline V and J ends were trimmed by 5 bases and 10 bases, with 15 bases remaining between them. As DNA, the CDR3 is TGTGCCAGCAGCCTGTACGAGGTAGCCGAGCAGTTCTTC. It specifies CASSLYEVAEQFF.

Remarks on this clone: In the same sample, other DNA sequences code for this CDR3. The genes are TRBV20-1 and TRBJ2-7, with D perhaps TRBD2 (5 bases). The germline V gene has CDR1 DFQATT and CDR2 SNEGSKA (reference sequence). The V and J ends lost 5 bases and 3 bases respectively, with 8 bases between them. This CDR3 is 11 amino acids long. CDR3 amino acids: CSARDYYEQYF. CDR3 nucleotides: TGCAGTGCTCGTGACTACTACGAGCAGTACTTC.

This chain links TRBV19 with TRBJ2-1; a weak D match, TRBD1 (5 bases). Per germline, CDR1 LNHDA and CDR2 SQIVND (reference sequence). Trimming removed 6 bases at V and 8 bases at J, with 14 bases between. The CDR3 has 13 residues. Here the CDR3 DNA reads TGTGCCAGTAGAAGCAGGGTGGTCGATGAGCAGTTCTTC. This gives the protein CASRSRVVDEQFF.

This chain links TRBV28 with TRBJ2-5; 8 bases match TRBD1. The germline gives CDR1 MDHEN, CDR2 SYDVKM. The CDR3 totals 14 residues. After removal of 3 bases from V and 3 bases from J, the junction contained 3 bases not matched to a gene. This CDR3 reads CASSLGTGKETQYF. The CDR3 bases are TGTGCCAGCAGTTTGGGGACAGGCAAAGAGACCCAGTACTTC.

This clone was observed once. The rearrangement joins TRBV6-5 to TRBJ1-4; TRBD1 matches 7 bases. V shed 4 bases, J shed 8 bases, and the junction held 7 bases outside the gene matches. The CDR3 covers 14 residues. CDR1 is MNHEY and CDR2 is SVGAGI in the germline V gene. This CDR3 is CASSSQGGLEKLFF. CDR3 nucleotides: TGTGCCAGCAGTTCGCAAGGGGGCTTAGAAAAACTGTTTTTT.

The genes are TRBV9 and TRBJ2-1; 9 bases are a match to TRBD2. J lost 10 bases, V lost 2 bases, and 13 bases had no gene match. CDR1 is SGDLS, CDR2 YYNGEE, per germline. CDR3 size: 16 residues. The CDR3: CASSVRRTSATDEQFF. In DNA, the CDR3 is TGTGCCAGCAGCGTCAGACGGACTAGCGCGACCGACGAGCAGTTCTTC.